This T cell receptor beta chain derives from a study of identifying expanded T cells in peripheral blood. TCRdb's copy holds only in-frame clones and misses some; the assay was immunoSEQ multiplex PCR. The sample lists under 150,000 clones; roughly 80% were seen once. Points from the study as a whole: Across healthy donors, higher total template counts meant significantly greater two-week count variance. Technical replicates showed about 1.1 changed clones; two weeks about 16; four weeks 19.

The CDR3 length is 18 residues. Germline CDR1 LGHNA, CDR2 YSLEER. V lost 4 bases and J lost 0; bases outside the gene matches: 9. Worth noting for this clone: The antigen remains undetermined.

The origin of this receptor is a person between 18 and 75 years old in good health. The sequenced sample consisted of blood. J is TRBJ2-1 and V is TRBV4-3, with 10 bases lining up with TRBD2. The CDR3 reads CASSRVAGGRPSYNEQFF. In nucleotides, the CDR3 is TGCGCCAGCAGCCGGGTAGCGGGGGGTCGCCCCTCCTACAATGAGCAGTTCTTC.